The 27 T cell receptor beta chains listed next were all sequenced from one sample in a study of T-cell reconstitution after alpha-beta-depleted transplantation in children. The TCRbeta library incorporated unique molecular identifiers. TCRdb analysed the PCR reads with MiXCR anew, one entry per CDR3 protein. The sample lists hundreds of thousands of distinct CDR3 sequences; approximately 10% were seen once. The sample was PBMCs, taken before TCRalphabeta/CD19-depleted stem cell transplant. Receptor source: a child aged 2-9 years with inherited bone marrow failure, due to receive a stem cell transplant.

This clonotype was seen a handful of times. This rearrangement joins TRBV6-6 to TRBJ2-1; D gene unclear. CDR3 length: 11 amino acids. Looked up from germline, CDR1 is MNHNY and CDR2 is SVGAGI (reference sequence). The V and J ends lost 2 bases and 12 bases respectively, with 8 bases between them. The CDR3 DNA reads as TGTGCCAGCAGTTACGAGCAAGGGCAGTTCTTC. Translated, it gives CASSYEQGQFF.

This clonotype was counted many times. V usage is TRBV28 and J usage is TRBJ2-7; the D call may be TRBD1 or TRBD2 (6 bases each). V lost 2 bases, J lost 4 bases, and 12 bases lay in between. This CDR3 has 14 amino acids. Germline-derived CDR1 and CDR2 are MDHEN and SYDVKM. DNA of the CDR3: TGTGCCAGCAGTTTAGCCAGGGGAGGATACGAGCAGTACTTC. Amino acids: CASSLARGGYEQYF.

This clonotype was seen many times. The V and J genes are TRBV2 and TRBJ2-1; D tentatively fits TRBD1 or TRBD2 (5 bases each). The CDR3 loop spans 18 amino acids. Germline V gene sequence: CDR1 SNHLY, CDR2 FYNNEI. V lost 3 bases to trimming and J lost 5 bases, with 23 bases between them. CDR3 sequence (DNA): TGTGCCAGCAGTGACGCGGCCGACCGAGTGTTGGGGGACAATGAGCAGTTCTTC. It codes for CASSDAADRVLGDNEQFF.

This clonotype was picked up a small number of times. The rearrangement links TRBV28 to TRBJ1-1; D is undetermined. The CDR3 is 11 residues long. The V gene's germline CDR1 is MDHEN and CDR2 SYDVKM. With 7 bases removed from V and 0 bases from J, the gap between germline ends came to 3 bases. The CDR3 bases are TGTGCCAGCAACGTGAACACTGAAGCTTTCTTT. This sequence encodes CASNVNTEAFF.

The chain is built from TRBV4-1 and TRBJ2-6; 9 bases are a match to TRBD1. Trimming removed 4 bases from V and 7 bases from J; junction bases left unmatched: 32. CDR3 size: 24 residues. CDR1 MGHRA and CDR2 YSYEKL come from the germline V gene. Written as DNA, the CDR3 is TGCGCCAGCAGCCCCATATATATCTACTTCGGGACAGGGATTCCGAGCGTAGGTGCCAACGTCCTGACTTTC. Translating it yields CASSPIYIYFGTGIPSVGANVLTF.

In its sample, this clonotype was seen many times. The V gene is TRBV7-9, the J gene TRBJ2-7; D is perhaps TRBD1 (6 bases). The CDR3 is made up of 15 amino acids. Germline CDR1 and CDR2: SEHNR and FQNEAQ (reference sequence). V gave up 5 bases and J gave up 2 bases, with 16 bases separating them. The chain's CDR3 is CASSRFVTGPYEQYF. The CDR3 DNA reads TGTGCCAGCAGCCGCTTTGTGACAGGCCCCTACGAGCAGTACTTC. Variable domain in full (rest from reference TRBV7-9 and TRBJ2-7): DTGVSQNPRHKITKRGQNVTFRCDPISEHNRLYWYRQTLGQGPEFLTYFQNEAQLEKSRLLSDRFSAERPKGSFSTLEIQRTEQGDSAMYLCASSRFVTGPYEQYFGPGTRLTVT.

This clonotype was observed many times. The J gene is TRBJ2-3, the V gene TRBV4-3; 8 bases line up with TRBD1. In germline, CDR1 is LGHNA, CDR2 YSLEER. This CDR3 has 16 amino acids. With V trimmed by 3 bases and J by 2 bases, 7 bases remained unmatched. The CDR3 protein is CASSHAQGATTDTQYF. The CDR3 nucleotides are TGCGCCAGCAGCCACGCCCAGGGGGCGACCACAGATACGCAGTATTTT.

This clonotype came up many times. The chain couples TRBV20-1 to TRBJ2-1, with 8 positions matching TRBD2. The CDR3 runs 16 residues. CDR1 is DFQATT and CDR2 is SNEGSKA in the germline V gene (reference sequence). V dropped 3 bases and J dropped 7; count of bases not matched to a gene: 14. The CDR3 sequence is CSASFISGIGGNEQFF. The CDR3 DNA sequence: TGCAGTGCTAGTTTCATTAGCGGGATAGGAGGGAATGAGCAGTTCTTC.

As DNA, the CDR3 is TGTGCCCGGACACTCGGGGCCGGAAACACCATATATTTT. Protein sequence: CARTLGAGNTIYF. The chain couples TRBV28 to TRBJ1-3; TRBD1 is a possible D gene (5 bases). V lost 11 bases, J lost 4 bases, and 15 bases lay in between. The CDR3 has 13 residues. The germline V gene encodes CDR1 MDHEN and CDR2 SYDVKM.

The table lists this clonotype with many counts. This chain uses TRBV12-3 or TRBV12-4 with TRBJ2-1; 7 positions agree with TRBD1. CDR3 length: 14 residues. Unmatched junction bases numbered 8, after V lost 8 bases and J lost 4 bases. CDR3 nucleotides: TGTGCCAGCTGGGACAGCAGAACATACAATGAGCAGTTCTTC. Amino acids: CASWDSRTYNEQFF.

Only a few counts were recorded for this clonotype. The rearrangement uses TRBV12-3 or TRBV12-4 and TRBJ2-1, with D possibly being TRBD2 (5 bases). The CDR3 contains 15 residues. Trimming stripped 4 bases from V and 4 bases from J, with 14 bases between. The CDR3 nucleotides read TGTGCCAGCAGTTCCTCCGGACTTCGATACAATGAGCAGTTCTTC. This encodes CASSSSGLRYNEQFF.

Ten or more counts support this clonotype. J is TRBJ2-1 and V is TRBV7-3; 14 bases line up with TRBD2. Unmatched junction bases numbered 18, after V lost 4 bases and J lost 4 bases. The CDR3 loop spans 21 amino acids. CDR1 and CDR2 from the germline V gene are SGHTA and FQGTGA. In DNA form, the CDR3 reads TGTGCCAGCAGCTCCAGGACTAGCGGGAGGTGGGAAGGGAGCTGGTACAATGAGCAGTTCTTC. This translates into CASSSRTSGRWEGSWYNEQFF.

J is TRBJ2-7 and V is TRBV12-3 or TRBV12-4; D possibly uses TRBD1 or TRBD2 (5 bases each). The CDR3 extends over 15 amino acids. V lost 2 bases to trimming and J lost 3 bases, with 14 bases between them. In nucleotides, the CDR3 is TGTGCCAGCAGTTTAAGGGACCGACCTCTCTACGAGCAGTACTTC. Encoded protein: CASSLRDRPLYEQYF.

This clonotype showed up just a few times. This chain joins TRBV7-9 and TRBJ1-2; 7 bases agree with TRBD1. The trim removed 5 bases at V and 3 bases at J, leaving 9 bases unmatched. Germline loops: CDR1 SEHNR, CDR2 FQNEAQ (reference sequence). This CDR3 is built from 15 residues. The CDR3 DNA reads TGTGCCAGCAGCGTACCTCAGGGGGGAGACTATGGCTACACCTTC. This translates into CASSVPQGGDYGYTF.

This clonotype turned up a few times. In nucleotides, the CDR3 is TGCGCCAGCAGACCTGACAGGGGAAGAGATACGCAGTATTTT. This gives the protein CASRPDRGRDTQYF. This chain uses TRBV5-1 with TRBJ2-3; 8 nucleotides match TRBD1. Unmatched junction bases numbered 7, after V lost 5 bases and J lost 5 bases. The CDR3 consists of 14 residues. Per germline, CDR1 SGHRS and CDR2 YFSETQ.

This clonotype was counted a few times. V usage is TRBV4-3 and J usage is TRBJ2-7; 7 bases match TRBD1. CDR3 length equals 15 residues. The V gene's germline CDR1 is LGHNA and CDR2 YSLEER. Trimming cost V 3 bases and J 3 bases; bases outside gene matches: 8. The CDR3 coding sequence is TGCGCCAGCAGCCATACAGGGGCGGTTTTCTACGAGCAGTACTTC. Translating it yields CASSHTGAVFYEQYF.

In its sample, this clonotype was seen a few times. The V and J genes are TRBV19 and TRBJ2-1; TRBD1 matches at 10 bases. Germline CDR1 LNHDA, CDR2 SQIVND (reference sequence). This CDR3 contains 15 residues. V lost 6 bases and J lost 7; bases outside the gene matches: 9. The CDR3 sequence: CASSSTGGANNEQFF. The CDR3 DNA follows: TGTGCCAGTAGCTCGACAGGGGGCGCGAATAATGAGCAGTTCTTC. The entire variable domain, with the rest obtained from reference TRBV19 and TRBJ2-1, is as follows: DGGITQSPKYLFRKEGQNVTLSCEQNLNHDAMYWYRQDPGQGLRLIYYSQIVNDFQKGDIAEGYSVSREKKESFPLTVTSAQKNPTAFYLCASSSTGGANNEQFFGPGTRLTVL.

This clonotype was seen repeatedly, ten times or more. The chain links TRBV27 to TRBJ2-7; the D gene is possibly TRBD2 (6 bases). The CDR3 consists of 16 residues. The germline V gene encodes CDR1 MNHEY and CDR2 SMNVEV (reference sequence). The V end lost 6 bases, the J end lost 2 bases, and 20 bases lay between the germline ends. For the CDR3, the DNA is TGTGCCAGCAGCCAGGTCCTGGGACTCGGAACCTACGAGCAGTACTTC. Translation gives CASSQVLGLGTYEQYF.

CDR3 loop: CASSVGVGNQPQHF. DNA of the CDR3: TGTGCCAGCAGCGTAGGGGTGGGCAATCAGCCCCAGCATTTT. The chain joins TRBV9 to TRBJ1-5; no definite D call. The CDR3 contains 14 residues. The germline gives CDR1 SGDLS, CDR2 YYNGEE. The V and J ends lost 0 bases and 2 bases respectively, with 6 bases between them.

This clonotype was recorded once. CDR3 sequence: CASSIVSSTGELFF. CDR3 DNA: TGTGCCAGTAGTATAGTATCGTCCACCGGGGAGCTGTTTTTT. J is TRBJ2-2 and V is TRBV19; D ambiguous. CDR1 and CDR2 from the germline V gene are LNHDA and SQIVND (reference sequence). The CDR3 extends over 14 amino acids. Trimming shortened V by 1 base and J by 4 bases, and 7 bases separated the two germline ends.

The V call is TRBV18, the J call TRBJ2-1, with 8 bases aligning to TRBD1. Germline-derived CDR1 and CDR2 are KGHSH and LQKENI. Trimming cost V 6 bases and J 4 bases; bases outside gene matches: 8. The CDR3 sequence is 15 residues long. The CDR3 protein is CASSPADRAYNEQFF. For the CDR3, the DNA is TGTGCCAGCTCTCCCGCGGACAGGGCATACAATGAGCAGTTCTTC. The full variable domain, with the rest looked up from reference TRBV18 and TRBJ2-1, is NAGVMQNPRHLVRRRGQEARLRCSPMKGHSHVYWYRQLPEEGLKFMVYLQKENIIDESGMPKERFSAEFPKEGPSILRIQQVVRGDSAAYFCASSPADRAYNEQFFGPGTRLTVL.

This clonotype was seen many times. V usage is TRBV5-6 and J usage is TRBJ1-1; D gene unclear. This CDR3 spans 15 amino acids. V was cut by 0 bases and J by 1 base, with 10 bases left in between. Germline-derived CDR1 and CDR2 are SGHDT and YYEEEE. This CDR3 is CASSLGRAPNTEAFF. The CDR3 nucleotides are TGTGCCAGCAGCTTGGGGAGGGCTCCGAACACTGAAGCTTTCTTT.

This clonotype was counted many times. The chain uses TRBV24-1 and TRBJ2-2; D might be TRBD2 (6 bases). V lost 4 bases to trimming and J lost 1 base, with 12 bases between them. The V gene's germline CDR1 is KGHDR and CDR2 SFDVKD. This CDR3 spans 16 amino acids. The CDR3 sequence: CATSEVSGVNTGELFF. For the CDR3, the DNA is TGTGCCACCAGTGAGGTGTCGGGAGTGAACACCGGGGAGCTGTTTTTT.

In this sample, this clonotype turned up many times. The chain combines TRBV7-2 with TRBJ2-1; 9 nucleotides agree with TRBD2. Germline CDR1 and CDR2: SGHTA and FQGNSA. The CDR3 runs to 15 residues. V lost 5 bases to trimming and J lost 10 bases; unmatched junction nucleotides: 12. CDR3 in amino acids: CASSPGVAGVGEQFF. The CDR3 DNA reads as TGTGCCAGCAGCCCGGGAGTAGCGGGAGTAGGCGAGCAGTTCTTC.

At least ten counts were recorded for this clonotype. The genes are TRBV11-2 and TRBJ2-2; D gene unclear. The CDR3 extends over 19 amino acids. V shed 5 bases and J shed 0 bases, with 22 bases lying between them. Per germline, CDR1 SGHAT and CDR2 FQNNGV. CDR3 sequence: CASSPKSASTRSNTGELFF. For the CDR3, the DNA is TGTGCCAGCAGCCCAAAGAGCGCGTCTACCCGTTCGAACACCGGGGAGCTGTTTTTT.

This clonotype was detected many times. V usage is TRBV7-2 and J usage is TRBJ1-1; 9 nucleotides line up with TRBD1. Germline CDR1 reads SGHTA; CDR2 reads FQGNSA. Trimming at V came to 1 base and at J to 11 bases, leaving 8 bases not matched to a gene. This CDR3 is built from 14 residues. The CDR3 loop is CASSLEGTGIRAFF. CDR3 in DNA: TGTGCCAGCAGCTTAGAAGGGACAGGGATCCGGGCTTTCTTT.

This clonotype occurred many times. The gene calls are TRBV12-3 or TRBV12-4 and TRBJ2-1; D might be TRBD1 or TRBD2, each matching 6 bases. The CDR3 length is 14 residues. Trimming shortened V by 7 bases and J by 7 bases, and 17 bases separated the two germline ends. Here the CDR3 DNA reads TGTGCCAGCACCTTAAGGGGGGACACGAATGAGCAGTTCTTC. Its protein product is CASTLRGDTNEQFF.